These 17 T cell receptor beta chains originate from one sample sequenced in a study of T cell repertoires in cytomegalovirus infection. MiXCR was run by TCRdb on the reads, yielding one entry per CDR3 protein. The repertoire holds fewer than 550,000 distinct CDR3 sequences, with approximately 10% as singletons. The sequencing input was PBMCs. The source of these receptors is a human donor in good health (CMV status not recorded). Some clones in this sample may be carry-over from other donors' samples.

This clonotype was seen a handful of times. The V and J genes are TRBV7-9 and TRBJ2-5; no definite D call. The CDR3 covers 17 residues. The V gene's germline CDR1 is SEHNR and CDR2 FQNEAQ (reference sequence). V was shortened by 5 bases and J by 3 bases, with 22 bases between the two germline ends. The CDR3 is CASSPRGRVLPEETQYF. The CDR3 DNA sequence: TGTGCCAGCAGCCCGCGAGGACGCGTTCTGCCGGAAGAGACCCAGTACTTC.

The chain links TRBV27 to TRBJ1-1; D gene uncertain. V lost 7 bases, J lost 0 bases, and 9 bases lay in between. Germline V lookup: CDR1 MNHEY, CDR2 SMNVEV (reference sequence). The CDR3 loop spans 13 amino acids. The CDR3 region has the DNA TGTGCCAGCACCTCGTACCTGAACACTGAAGCTTTCTTT. It is translated as CASTSYLNTEAFF.

This clonotype was found many times. The chain employs TRBV28 and TRBJ1-2; TRBD1 matches at 7 bases. In germline, CDR1 is MDHEN, CDR2 SYDVKM. The V segment lost 4 bases and the J segment 8 bases; nucleotides outside the gene matches: 10. There are 14 residues in the CDR3. The CDR3 loop is CASSSDREGWGYTF. For the CDR3, the DNA is TGTGCCAGCAGTTCCGACAGGGAAGGTTGGGGCTACACCTTC.

This clonotype was counted between two and nine times. The chain couples TRBV19 to TRBJ2-1; a possible D gene is TRBD2 (5 bases). V dropped 7 bases and J dropped 3 bases, with 16 bases sitting between them. CDR1 and CDR2 (germline): LNHDA, SQIVND (reference sequence). This CDR3 is built from 15 residues. DNA for the CDR3: TGTGCCAGTACCGACCCAGCGGTATACTACAATGAGCAGTTCTTC. Translating it yields CASTDPAVYYNEQFF. Supplemented by reference TRBV19 and TRBJ2-1, the full variable domain reads DGGITQSPKYLFRKEGQNVTLSCEQNLNHDAMYWYRQDPGQGLRLIYYSQIVNDFQKGDIAEGYSVSREKKESFPLTVTSAQKNPTAFYLCASTDPAVYYNEQFFGPGTRLTVL.

Remarks on this clonotype: This may stem from a read error, because a much larger clone lies one nucleotide away. The gene calls are TRBV6-6 and TRBJ2-3, with 8 bases lining up with TRBD2. In germline, CDR1 is MNHNY, CDR2 SVGAGI (reference sequence). The length of the CDR3 is 15 residues. Trimming removed 5 bases from V and 7 bases from J; junction bases left unmatched: 11. The CDR3, as DNA: TGTGCCAGCAGTCCGAGGACTGGCGGGAGGAATACGCAGTATTTT. Translation gives CASSPRTGGRNTQYF.

This clonotype was counted at least ten times. The V call is TRBV6-1, the J call TRBJ1-5; the D gene is possibly TRBD1 (6 bases). The germline V gene encodes CDR1 MNHNS and CDR2 SASEGT. The CDR3 extends over 14 amino acids. Trimming took 2 bases from V and 3 from J, leaving 8 bases between them. The CDR3 DNA reads as TGTGCCAGCAGTGAAAGGGGGTTCAATCAGCCCCAGCATTTT. This codes for CASSERGFNQPQHF.

This clonotype was seen ten or more times. This sequence joins TRBV29-1 and TRBJ1-1; D gene unclear. The V gene's germline CDR1 is SQVTM and CDR2 ANQGSEA. The CDR3 sequence is 13 residues long. Trimming removed 4 bases from V and 1 base from J, with 10 bases in between. The CDR3 DNA reads as TGCAGCGTTGGGGCGCCAGAGAACACTGAAGCTTTCTTT. Encoded protein: CSVGAPENTEAFF.

The gene calls are TRBV12-3 or TRBV12-4 and TRBJ2-2, with 9 bases matching TRBD2. CDR3 size: 14 residues. The V and J ends lost 8 bases and 7 bases, in that order; junction bases with no gene match: 8. CDR3 nucleotide sequence: TGTGCCAGCGGTGCTAGCGGGGCGGGCGGGGAGCTGTTTTTT. Its translation is CASGASGAGGELFF.

This clonotype was found many times. J is TRBJ1-1 and V is TRBV6-6; 8 bases fit TRBD1. The CDR3 has 16 residues. The V gene end was trimmed by 6 bases and the J gene end by 0 bases; junction bases not matched to a gene: 9. Germline loops: CDR1 MNHNY, CDR2 SVGAGI (reference sequence). The chain's CDR3 is CASRTTTGALNTEAFF. The DNA for the CDR3 is TGTGCCAGCAGAACCACGACAGGGGCCCTGAACACTGAAGCTTTCTTT.

This clonotype was seen ten or more times. J is TRBJ2-7 and V is TRBV7-8; no definite D call. The CDR3 has 17 amino acids. The germline V gene has CDR1 SGHVS and CDR2 FQNEAQ. The V gene lost 5 bases and the J gene lost 5 bases, with 25 bases spanning the gap. Here the CDR3 reads CASSAPIRAPDRHEQYF. The CDR3 coding sequence is TGTGCCAGCAGCGCACCGATTAGGGCCCCCGACCGCCACGAGCAGTACTTC.

The V call is TRBV27, the J call TRBJ2-7, with TRBD1 identical over 9 bases. This CDR3 comprises 16 residues. Germline CDR1 is MNHEY and CDR2 is SMNVEV (reference sequence). Trimming removed 0 bases from V and 6 bases from J; junction bases left unmatched: 9. The CDR3 DNA sequence: TGTGCCAGCAGTTTATCGACAGGGGGTTCAGGGTTCGAGCAGTACTTC. The encoded protein is CASSLSTGGSGFEQYF.

This clonotype came up many times. The rearrangement links TRBV6-5 to TRBJ1-1; D unclear. CDR1 and CDR2 (germline): MNHEY, SVGAGI. Trimming cost V 6 bases and J 2 bases, with 10 bases left between them. CDR3 length: 13 residues. This CDR3 is CASRTQGNTEAFF. CDR3 DNA: TGTGCCAGCAGAACCCAAGGAAACACTGAAGCTTTCTTT.

This clonotype was found many times. The CDR3 nucleotides are TGTGCCAGCAGTTTGAGGCAGGGGGAGGATGAGCAGTTCTTC. Encoded protein: CASSLRQGEDEQFF. The chain employs TRBV12-3 or TRBV12-4 and TRBJ2-1, with D possibly matching TRBD1 (7 bases). The CDR3 spans 14 residues. The V gene lost 3 bases and the J gene lost 8 bases, with 14 bases spanning the gap.

The V call is TRBV29-1, the J call TRBJ1-4; D remains unclear. Trimming left V 4 bases short and J 4 bases short, with 13 bases between. Looked up from germline, CDR1 is SQVTM and CDR2 is ANQGSEA. CDR3 length: 14 residues. As DNA, the CDR3 is TGCAGCGTTGGATCGGGGTGGGGTAATGAAAAACTGTTTTTT. This codes for CSVGSGWGNEKLFF.

The chain is built from TRBV5-1 and TRBJ2-1; 7 positions match TRBD2. Unmatched junction bases numbered 12, after V lost 0 bases and J lost 6 bases. The CDR3 extends over 17 amino acids. Germline V lookup: CDR1 SGHRS, CDR2 YFSETQ. For the CDR3, the DNA is TGCGCCAGCAGCTTGGGACTAGCCAACGGGGTTAGCAATGAGCAGTTCTTC. Translation gives CASSLGLANGVSNEQFF.

This clonotype was seen at least ten times. The gene calls are TRBV6-1 and TRBJ2-3, with TRBD2 matching over 7 bases. CDR3 size: 14 residues. J lost 3 bases, V lost 3 bases, and 3 bases had no gene match. Germline V gene data show CDR1 as MNHNS and CDR2 as SASEGT. Here the CDR3 DNA reads TGTGCCAGCAGTGAGGGGGGGAATACAGATACGCAGTATTTT. It translates to CASSEGGNTDTQYF.

This clonotype was picked up many times. V and J are TRBV29-1 and TRBJ2-1, with 7 bases aligning to TRBD2. The CDR3 consists of 14 residues. Losses at the gene ends were 5 bases for V and 9 bases for J; bases not matched to a gene: 13. Germline values: CDR1 SQVTM, CDR2 ANQGSEA. The CDR3 nucleotides are TGCAGCGTTCGACTGGGGGGGACCAGTAGTGAGCAGTTCTTC. It specifies CSVRLGGTSSEQFF.